A single sample is the source of the 27 T cell receptor beta chains below, sequenced in a study of T cell changes during pregnancy in multiple sclerosis. Repertoires were generated with immunoSEQ multiplex PCR, while TCRdb's copy carries only in-frame clones and drops some. Counted here are 50,000 or so clones, more than 90% occurring once; the ten biggest clones make up over 1%. This material consisted of peripheral blood, taken after pregnancy. Receptor source: a female donor in good health, enrolled as a control in a pregnancy study.

This clone was counted a single time. J is TRBJ1-5 and V is TRBV18; D is undetermined. Between the trimmed V and J ends, which lost 6 bases and 3 bases, there was a span of 15 bases. Germline V gene data show CDR1 as KGHSH and CDR2 as LQKENI. The CDR3 has 15 residues. CDR3 in DNA: TGTGCCAGCTCCCCCCGGGTCGGGGACAATCAGCCCCAGCATTTT. It codes for CASSPRVGDNQPQHF. Full variable domain (rest looked up from reference TRBV18 and TRBJ1-5): NAGVMQNPRHLVRRRGQEARLRCSPMKGHSHVYWYRQLPEEGLKFMVYLQKENIIDESGMPKERFSAEFPKEGPSILRIQQVVRGDSAAYFCASSPRVGDNQPQHFGDGTRLSIL.

The chain has TRBV6-1 and TRBJ2-1; maybe TRBD1 (5 bases). Trimming removed 2 bases at V and 2 bases at J, with 10 bases between. Per germline, CDR1 MNHNS and CDR2 SASEGT. There are 15 residues in the CDR3. CDR3 DNA sequence: TGTGCCAGCAGTGAAAACCAGGGCACCTACAATGAGCAGTTCTTC. Translated: CASSENQGTYNEQFF.

A few counts support this clone. V and J are TRBV6-4 and TRBJ2-2, with D possibly matching TRBD1 (6 bases). The CDR3 spans 13 residues. Germline V gives CDR1 MRHNA, CDR2 SNTAGT. The germline V and J ends were trimmed by 8 bases and 0 bases, with 7 bases remaining between them. Written as DNA, the CDR3 is TGTGCCAGCGGACAGTCGAACACCGGGGAGCTGTTTTTT. Amino acids: CASGQSNTGELFF.

This chain joins TRBV6-1 and TRBJ2-7, with 9 nucleotides matching TRBD1. Unmatched junction bases numbered 8, after V lost 11 bases and J lost 0 bases. CDR3 length: 14 residues. The germline CDR1 and CDR2 sequences are MNHNS and SASEGT. CDR3 bases: TGTGCCTCAGCAGAGACAGGGGGCTCCTACGAGCAGTACTTC. As protein: CASAETGGSYEQYF.

The V and J genes are TRBV6-5 and TRBJ2-2; D may be TRBD1 (6 bases). The ends were cut back, 6 bases at V and 1 base at J, with 12 bases in the middle. Germline V gene lookup returns CDR1 MNHEY and CDR2 SVGAGI. This CDR3 has 15 amino acids. Here the CDR3 reads CASRTDRMNTGELFF. The CDR3 DNA follows: TGTGCCAGCAGGACCGACAGGATGAACACCGGGGAGCTGTTTTTT.

V gene TRBV18 combines with J gene TRBJ1-3; a weak D match, TRBD1 (5 bases). The V and J ends lost 5 bases and 1 base respectively, with 12 bases between them. Germline CDR1 KGHSH, CDR2 LQKENI. CDR3 size: 15 residues. CDR3 DNA: TGTGCCAGCTCAGTCGGGGGGAATTCTGGAAACACCATATATTTT. Translating it yields CASSVGGNSGNTIYF.

The gene calls are TRBV5-1 and TRBJ1-5; D ambiguous. The germline CDR1 and CDR2 sequences are SGHRS and YFSETQ. V dropped 5 bases and J dropped 7 bases, with 19 bases sitting between them. The CDR3 has 15 residues. The CDR3 DNA follows: TGCGCCAGCAGTAAAGGCGGGCAGGCCGGGCAGCCCCAGCATTTT. Translated, it gives CASSKGGQAGQPQHF.

The V and J genes are TRBV5-5 and TRBJ2-7, with TRBD1 identical over 9 bases. The CDR3 loop spans 15 amino acids. Per the germline V gene, CDR1 is SGHKS and CDR2 is YYEKEE (reference sequence). V shed 4 bases, J shed 0 bases, and the junction held 5 bases outside the gene matches. The CDR3 loop is CASSTGQGPSYEQYF. CDR3 DNA sequence: TGTGCCAGCAGCACCGGACAGGGGCCCTCCTACGAGCAGTACTTC.

The chain is built from TRBV11-2 and TRBJ1-6; D not certain. Germline V gives CDR1 SGHAT, CDR2 FQNNGV. The V gene lost 4 bases and the J gene lost 4 bases, with 8 bases spanning the gap. The CDR3 runs 14 residues. Written as DNA, the CDR3 is TGTGCCAGCAGCTCGGCGAGGTATAATTCACCCCTCCACTTT. Translation: CASSSARYNSPLHF. The full variable domain, completed using reference TRBV11-2 and TRBJ1-6, is EAGVAQSPRYKIIEKRQSVAFWCNPISGHATLYWYQQILGQGPKLLIQFQNNGVVDDSQLPKDRFSAERLKGVDSTLKIQPAKLEDSAVYLCASSSARYNSPLHFGNGTRLTVT.

The J gene is TRBJ2-5, the V gene TRBV21-1; the table's D call, TRBD1, has no DNA check behind it. TRBV21-1 is noted as a pseudogene. This CDR3 comprises 18 residues. This CDR3 is CASSNPGADRTRQETQYF. In DNA, the CDR3 is TGTGCCAGCAGCAACCCCGGGGCGGACAGGACCCGACAAGAGACCCAGTACTTC.

This chain uses TRBV10-1 with TRBJ2-7; 7 positions agree with TRBD1. The CDR3 covers 15 residues. V dropped 0 bases and J dropped 1; count of bases not matched to a gene: 3. In germline, CDR1 is WNHNN, CDR2 SYGVQD (reference sequence). CDR3 residues: CASSESPGQSYEQYF. The CDR3 DNA sequence: TGCGCCAGCAGTGAGTCGCCGGGACAGTCCTACGAGCAGTACTTC.

This clone was seen just once. The chain recombines TRBV10-2 with TRBJ2-3, with a possible D match to TRBD2 (5 bases). Trimming took off 7 bases at V and 6 bases at J, with 14 bases between the two ends. The CDR3 is 13 amino acids. Per germline, CDR1 WSHSY and CDR2 SAAADI. The DNA for the CDR3 is TGCGCCAGCAACGAGGGTGTGCGGGATACGCAGTATTTT. This translates into CASNEGVRDTQYF.

The chain recombines TRBV5-6 with TRBJ2-1; a weak D match, TRBD1 (6 bases). In germline, CDR1 is SGHDT, CDR2 YYEEEE. CDR3 size: 16 residues. Trimming cost V 1 base and J 5 bases, with 16 bases left between them. This chain's CDR3 is CASSLRVRGSDNEQFF. CDR3 nucleotide sequence: TGTGCCAGCAGCTTGAGGGTCAGGGGATCGGACAATGAGCAGTTCTTC.

The rearrangement uses TRBV30 and TRBJ1-1; TRBD1 matches at 7 bases. CDR3 length: 13 amino acids. V was pared by 3 bases and J by 1 base, with 2 bases of the junction left unmatched. CDR1 is GTSNPN and CDR2 is SVGIG in the germline V gene (reference sequence). The DNA for the CDR3 is TGTGCCTGGAGGTGGACAGGGAACACTGAAGCTTTCTTT. It specifies CAWRWTGNTEAFF. Together with reference TRBV30 and TRBJ1-1, the CDR3 gives the full variable domain: SQTIHQWPATLVQPVGSPLSLECTVEGTSNPNLYWYRQAAGRGLQLLFYSVGIGQISSEVPQNLSASRPQDRQFILSSKKLLLSDSGFYLCAWRWTGNTEAFFGQGTRLTVV.

This sequence joins TRBV7-2 and TRBJ1-2; the D is unclear. The CDR3 has 16 residues. Deletions cut 5 bases from V and 0 bases from J, with 16 bases between. Germline V lookup: CDR1 SGHTA, CDR2 FQGNSA. CDR3 amino acids: CASSPSAAIANYGYTF. The CDR3 DNA reads TGTGCCAGCAGCCCCTCGGCGGCGATAGCTAACTATGGCTACACCTTC.

The chain joins TRBV5-1 to TRBJ2-5, with a tentative D call TRBD2 (6 bases). V shed 8 bases and J shed 4 bases, with 12 bases lying between them. Germline values: CDR1 SGHRS, CDR2 YFSETQ. The CDR3 spans 12 residues. CDR3 coding DNA: TGCGCCAGTCGACTAGAAGGAGAGACCCAGTACTTC. It translates to CASRLEGETQYF.

The chain has TRBV7-9 and TRBJ2-1; D might be TRBD2 (5 bases). Trimming took 3 bases from V and 9 from J, leaving 12 bases between them. The CDR3 length is 13 residues. CDR1 and CDR2 from the germline V gene are SEHNR and FQNEAQ (reference sequence). CDR3 nucleotides: TGTGCCAGCAGCTTGACCGGGGTCGGTGAGCAGTTCTTC. Translating gives CASSLTGVGEQFF.

This clone was seen once. The genes are TRBV6-1 and TRBJ1-5, with D unresolved. Between the trimmed V and J ends, which lost 2 bases and 4 bases, there was a span of 15 bases. Germline V gives CDR1 MNHNS, CDR2 SASEGT. The CDR3 runs 16 residues. The CDR3 DNA reads as TGTGCCAGCAGTGAAAATCCGACACGCCAGAATCAGCCCCAGCATTTT. Translation: CASSENPTRQNQPQHF.

This chain connects TRBV6-5 to TRBJ2-2, with 8 bases matching TRBD1. Trimming removed 2 bases from V and 1 base from J; junction bases left unmatched: 0. CDR3 length: 15 residues. Germline V gene data show CDR1 as MNHEY and CDR2 as SVGAGI. DNA of the CDR3: TGTGCCAGCAGTTACGGGACAGGGAACACCGGGGAGCTGTTTTTT. Residues: CASSYGTGNTGELFF.

The rearrangement uses TRBV19 and TRBJ2-7, with D maybe TRBD2 (5 bases). CDR3 length: 13 amino acids. CDR1 LNHDA and CDR2 SQIVND come from the germline V gene (reference sequence). The ends were cut back, 6 bases at V and 4 bases at J, with 13 bases in the middle. The DNA for the CDR3 is TGTGCCAGTAGCGGGGAGAGAGTGTACGAGCAGTACTTC. Translated: CASSGERVYEQYF.

The chain has TRBV6-5 and TRBJ1-5; D is unclear. Trimming pared 5 bases from V and 3 bases from J, leaving 14 bases between. The CDR3 covers 15 residues. Germline V gene data show CDR1 as MNHEY and CDR2 as SVGAGI. The CDR3 region has the DNA TGTGCCAGCAGTCACAGTCCCGACGACAATCAGCCCCAGCATTTT. Translated: CASSHSPDDNQPQHF.

This clone came up once. The J gene is TRBJ2-5, the V gene TRBV15; D might be TRBD2 (5 bases). The CDR3 consists of 17 residues. CDR1 is LNHNV and CDR2 is YYDKDF in the germline V gene (reference sequence). Trimming removed 0 bases at V and 1 base at J, with 15 bases between. The CDR3 DNA sequence: TGTGCCACCAGCAGAGATACTATAGTGGGGAGCCAAGAGACCCAGTACTTC. Protein product: CATSRDTIVGSQETQYF. Full variable domain (outside the CDR3, taken from reference TRBV15 and TRBJ2-5): DAMVIQNPRYQVTQFGKPVTLSCSQTLNHNVMYWYQQKSSQAPKLLFHYYDKDFNNEADTPDNFQSRRPNTSFCFLDIRSPGLGDTAMYLCATSRDTIVGSQETQYFGPGTRLLVL.

V is TRBV7-2 and J is TRBJ2-2; 13 bases are shared with TRBD2. The ends lost 2 bases at V and 5 bases at J; junction bases unmatched: 11. The CDR3 covers 19 residues. From germline, CDR1 is SGHTA and CDR2 FQGNSA. The CDR3, as DNA: TGTGCCAGCAGCTTAAGGGGCGGACTAGCGGGAGTGAGAACCGGGGAGCTGTTTTTT. Protein: CASSLRGGLAGVRTGELFF.

The V and J genes are TRBV4-1 and TRBJ1-2, with TRBD1 as a possible D gene (6 bases). The CDR3 runs 16 residues. Per the germline V gene, CDR1 is MGHRA and CDR2 is YSYEKL. V lost 4 bases, J lost 0 bases, and 15 bases lay in between. The CDR3 region is CASSRGFGQTNYGYTF. The DNA of the CDR3 is TGCGCCAGCAGCCGGGGATTCGGACAGACTAACTATGGCTACACCTTC.

This rearrangement joins TRBV7-6 to TRBJ1-3; D gene ambiguous. Germline CDR1 SGHVS, CDR2 FNYEAQ. The CDR3 runs to 15 residues. The germline V and J ends were trimmed by 4 bases and 0 bases, with 10 bases remaining between them. The CDR3 DNA is TGTGCCAGCAGCTCCTTTGAGCACTCTGGAAACACCATATATTTT. It codes for CASSSFEHSGNTIYF.

The genes are TRBV28 and TRBJ2-5; D is possibly TRBD1 (5 bases). Trimming left V 9 bases short and J 5 bases short, with 10 bases between. CDR1 and CDR2 from the germline V gene are MDHEN and SYDVKM. The CDR3 sequence is 11 residues long. The CDR3 spells CASQGRETQYF. DNA of the CDR3: TGTGCCAGTCAGGGTCGGGAGACCCAGTACTTC.

The rearrangement joins TRBV5-1 to TRBJ1-5; TRBD1 matches at 8 bases. Germline CDR1 and CDR2: SGHRS and YFSETQ. The CDR3 has 17 residues. The V segment lost 4 bases and the J segment 0 bases; nucleotides outside the gene matches: 9. CDR3 coding DNA: TGCGCCAGCAGCGTTGGACAGGGACCGTATAGCAATCAGCCCCAGCATTTT. It is translated as CASSVGQGPYSNQPQHF.